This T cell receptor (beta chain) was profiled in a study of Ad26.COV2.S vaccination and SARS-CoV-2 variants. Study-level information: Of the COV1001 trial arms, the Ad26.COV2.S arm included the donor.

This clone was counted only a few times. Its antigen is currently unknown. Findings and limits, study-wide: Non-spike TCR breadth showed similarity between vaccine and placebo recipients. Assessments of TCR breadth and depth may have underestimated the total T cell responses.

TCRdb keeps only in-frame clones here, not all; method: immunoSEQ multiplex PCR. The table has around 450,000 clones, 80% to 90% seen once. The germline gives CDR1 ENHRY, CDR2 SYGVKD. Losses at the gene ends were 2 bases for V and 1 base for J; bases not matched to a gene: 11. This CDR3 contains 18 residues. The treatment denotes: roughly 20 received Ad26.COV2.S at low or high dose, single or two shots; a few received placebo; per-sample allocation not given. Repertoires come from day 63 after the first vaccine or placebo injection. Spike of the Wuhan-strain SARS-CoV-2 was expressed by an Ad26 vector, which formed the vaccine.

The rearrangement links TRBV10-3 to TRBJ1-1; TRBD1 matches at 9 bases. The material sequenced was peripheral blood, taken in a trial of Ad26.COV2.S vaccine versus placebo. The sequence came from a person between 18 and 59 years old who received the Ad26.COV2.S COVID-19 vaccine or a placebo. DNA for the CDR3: TGTGCCATCAGTGAGGAGGGGACAGGGCCCCGGGCGAACACTGAAGCTTTCTTT. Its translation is CAISEEGTGPRANTEAFF.